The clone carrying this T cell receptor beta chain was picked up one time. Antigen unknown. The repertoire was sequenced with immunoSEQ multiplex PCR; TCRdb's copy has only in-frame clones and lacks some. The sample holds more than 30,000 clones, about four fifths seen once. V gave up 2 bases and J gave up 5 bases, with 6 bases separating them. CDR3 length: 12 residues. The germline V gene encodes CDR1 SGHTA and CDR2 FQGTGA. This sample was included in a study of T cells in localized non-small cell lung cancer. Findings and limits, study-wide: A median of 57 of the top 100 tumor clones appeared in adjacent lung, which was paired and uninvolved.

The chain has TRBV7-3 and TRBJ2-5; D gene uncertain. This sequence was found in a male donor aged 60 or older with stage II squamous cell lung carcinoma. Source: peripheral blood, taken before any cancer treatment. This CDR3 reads CASSLLGETQYF. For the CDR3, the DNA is TGTGCCAGCAGCTTATTAGGGGAGACCCAGTACTTC.